This T cell receptor (beta chain) came from a study of cytomegalovirus exposure and HLA in healthy donors. With 60 Vbeta and 13 Jbeta primers, the PCR was carried out. Produced via immunoSEQ multiplex PCR; TCRdb's table is partial and in-frame only. Counted here are about 180,000 clones, around 76% occurring once; the ten biggest clones make up less than 2.5%. This clone was seen a few times. Its cognate antigen is unknown. Trimming shortened V by 4 bases and J by 3 bases, and 4 bases separated the two germline ends. This CDR3 is 11 amino acids long. The V gene's germline CDR1 is MNHNY and CDR2 SVGAGI (reference sequence). Study-level results: An Asian-associated ancestry cluster reportedly showed fewer N-insertions than the approximately 670-donor mean in a later analysis. A later analysis linked a missense variant in DCLRE1C to the trimming of TCR beta V and J genes. About 87% or about 30% of the time was how often most TCR beta V segments were productive, according to an earlier analysis. Analyzed later, association rates of TCRs varied across HLA loci, with DRB1 most and HLA-C fewest.

This chain uses TRBV6-6 with TRBJ2-7; D ambiguous. The source material was PBMCs. The TCR sequence derives from a young woman in good health and CMV-seropositive. The CDR3 is CASSLIYEQYF. DNA of the CDR3: TGTGCCAGCAGTTTAATCTACGAGCAGTACTTC.